This T cell receptor beta chain was sequenced during a study of B cell selection in AIRE deficiency. Findings and caveats of the study: Only TCRbeta was sequenced; around two fifths of shared healthy Treg sequences appeared in Tconv. Around a third of healthy-donor shared Treg TCRbeta sequences appeared in patient Tconv cells.

Regulatory T cells were sorted as CD4+CD25hiCD127low/negative. V gave up 4 bases and J gave up 1 base, with 11 bases separating them. CDR3 length: 14 amino acids. A note on this clone: The antigen remains unidentified.

The assay was immunoSEQ multiplex PCR, and TCRdb's table has in-frame clones only and misses some. The table has around 22,000 clones, about nine tenths seen once. The V and J genes are TRBV7-1 and TRBJ2-7; D is perhaps TRBD1 or TRBD2 (5 bases each). Being an ORF, TRBV7-1 has a function that is uncertain. Sequencing was carried out using CD4+CD25+ Tregs sorted from PBMCs. This receptor was obtained from a human donor in good health. CDR3 in DNA: TGTGCCAGCAGCTTTAGGGACGGATCCTACGAGCAGTACTTC. Protein sequence: CASSFRDGSYEQYF.